The rows below give T cell receptor beta chains drawn from one sample of a study of liver allograft versus peripheral blood T cells. TCRdb fed the reads into MiXCR, producing one record per CDR3 protein. The data contain thousands of distinct CDR3 sequences, approximately 15% of them seen just once; the ten biggest clones take up approximately 1.8%. These receptors all come from a human patient who had a liver transplant. Some T cells may be transferred from the graft donor. Both conserved end residues are part of each CDR3. The D gene is left open where the match is weak. For some rows the clone size is stated as once, few or many, or as a class when expanded; others skip it.

D gene	V gene	J gene	clone size	CDR3 protein	CDR3 DNA
TRBD2	TRBV6-2/TRBV6-3	TRBJ2-5	many	CASRKGSTSGPQETQYF	TGTGCCAGCAGAAAAGGTTCGACTAGCGGACCACAAGAGACCCAGTACTTC
TRBD1	TRBV20-1	TRBJ1-4	-	CSAKGAVNEKLFF	TGCAGTGCTAAGGGGGCTGTTAATGAAAAACTGTTTTTT
TRBD1	TRBV20-1	TRBJ2-3	-	CSATGTGHPTDTQYF	TGCAGTGCTACCGGGACAGGGCACCCCACAGATACGCAGTATTTT
-	TRBV6-6	TRBJ1-5	medium-sized	CASAWPEGGSQPQHF	TGTGCCAGCGCCTGGCCAGAGGGTGGTAGTCAGCCCCAGCATTTT
-	TRBV20-1	TRBJ1-2	medium-sized	CSASTVAKRYGYTF	TGCAGTGCTAGTACAGTGGCGAAGCGGTATGGCTACACCTTC
-	TRBV19	TRBJ1-2	medium-sized	CASSMRGLGYTF	TGTGCCAGTAGTATGCGGGGGCTTGGCTACACCTTC
-	TRBV20-1	TRBJ1-2	medium-sized	CSARGQGGNYGYTF	TGCAGTGCTAGAGGGCAGGGAGGAAACTATGGCTACACCTTC
TRBD2	TRBV20-1	TRBJ2-3	few	CSASARGGGTDTQYF	TGCAGTGCTAGCGCGCGGGGGGGCGGAACAGATACGCAGTATTTT
-	TRBV27	TRBJ2-1	many	CASSFFGGGEYNEQFF	TGTGCCAGCAGTTTTTTCGGCGGAGGGGAGTACAATGAGCAGTTCTTC
TRBD1	TRBV7-9	TRBJ2-7	few	CASSLGTGSNEQYF	TGTGCCAGCAGCTTAGGGACAGGGTCCAACGAGCAGTACTTC
TRBD1	TRBV19	TRBJ1-2	medium-sized	CATRTGTGGTYGYTF	TGTGCCACTCGAACCGGGACAGGGGGCACCTATGGCTACACCTTC
TRBD1	TRBV3-1	TRBJ1-4	-	CASSQQRQGGEKLFF	TGTGCCAGCAGCCAACAACGACAGGGAGGCGAAAAACTGTTTTTT
-	TRBV10-3	TRBJ2-3	many	CAISRGGAGTDTQYF	TGTGCCATCAGCAGGGGAGGGGCAGGCACAGATACGCAGTATTTT
-	TRBV30	TRBJ2-1	few	CAWSPGISYNEQFF	TGTGCCTGGAGTCCAGGGATCTCCTACAATGAGCAGTTCTTC
-	TRBV20-1	TRBJ1-3	few	CSARDRLGNTIYF	TGCAGTGCTAGAGATAGACTGGGAAACACCATATATTTT
TRBD1	TRBV7-2	TRBJ1-2	medium-sized	CASSEAGQGADREGYTF	TGTGCCAGCAGCGAAGCGGGACAGGGGGCGGATCGGGAGGGCTACACCTTC
-	TRBV18	TRBJ2-7	many	CASSSPQDRYEQYF	TGTGCCAGCTCATCGCCACAGGACCGATACGAGCAGTACTTC
TRBD2	TRBV18	TRBJ2-5	-	CASSPGGAPETQYF	TGTGCCAGCTCACCCGGGGGGGCCCCAGAGACCCAGTACTTC
-	TRBV30	TRBJ1-1	-	CAWSTGGKDTEAFF	TGTGCCTGGAGTACGGGGGGAAAGGACACTGAAGCTTTCTTT
-	TRBV7-9	TRBJ1-2	medium-sized	CASSLVGQADGYTF	TGTGCCAGCAGCTTAGTGGGGCAGGCCGATGGCTACACCTTC
TRBD2	TRBV9	TRBJ2-3	-	CASSINGGAKTDTQYF	TGTGCCAGCAGCATTAACGGGGGGGCCAAAACAGATACGCAGTATTTT
-	TRBV2	TRBJ1-6	-	CASSEVGSGSPLHF	TGTGCCAGCAGTGAAGTAGGAAGCGGGTCACCCCTCCACTTT
TRBD1	TRBV19	TRBJ1-2	medium-sized	CASSPGTAELYGYTF	TGTGCCAGTAGTCCTGGGACAGCAGAGTTATATGGCTACACCTTC
-	TRBV28	TRBJ1-2	medium-sized	CASTKANYGYTF	TGTGCCAGCACCAAAGCTAACTATGGCTACACCTTC
TRBD1	TRBV19	TRBJ2-7	few	CASSTYLNYRGYEQYF	TGTGCCAGTAGTACATACCTCAATTACAGGGGGTACGAGCAGTACTTC
-	TRBV7-9	TRBJ1-6	many	CASSLAGDSPLHF	TGTGCCAGCAGCTTAGCTGGGGATTCACCCCTCCACTTT
-	TRBV5-5	TRBJ1-2	few	CASSLTHYGYTF	TGTGCCAGCAGCTTGACCCACTATGGCTACACCTTC
TRBD1	TRBV12-3/TRBV12-4	TRBJ1-5	-	CASRSDRGDQPQHF	TGTGCCAGCAGATCCGACAGGGGGGATCAGCCCCAGCATTTT
TRBD2	TRBV6-1	TRBJ2-7	many	CASRGAGGSSSYEQYF	TGTGCCAGCAGGGGAGCGGGGGGCTCTAGCTCCTACGAGCAGTACTTC
-	TRBV27	TRBJ1-2	medium-sized	CASSLAPTPGQHYGYTF	TGTGCCAGCAGTCTAGCTCCAACCCCGGGACAACACTATGGCTACACCTTC
TRBD2	TRBV14	TRBJ2-5	-	CASSQGLAGETETQYF	TGTGCCAGCAGCCAAGGACTAGCGGGGGAAACCGAGACCCAGTACTTC
TRBD1	TRBV6-5	TRBJ1-5	medium-sized	CASSRSGGEGNQPQHF	TGTGCCAGCAGTCGTTCAGGGGGCGAGGGCAATCAGCCCCAGCATTTT
TRBD2	TRBV18	TRBJ2-3	many	CASSPQVRGGADTQYF	TGTGCCAGCTCACCACAAGTTCGGGGGGGCGCAGATACGCAGTATTTT
TRBD2	TRBV20-1	TRBJ2-3	-	CSASARGGGTDTQNF	TGCAGTGCTAGCGCGCGGGGGGGCGGAACAGATACGCAGAATTTT
-	TRBV7-9	TRBJ2-7	few	CASSLGAGSYEQYF	TGTGCCAGCAGCTTAGGAGCGGGTTCCTACGAGCAGTACTTC
TRBD1	TRBV10-3	TRBJ1-1	medium-sized	CAIRGQGDTEAFF	TGTGCCATCAGGGGACAGGGGGACACTGAAGCTTTCTTT
TRBD1	TRBV2	TRBJ1-2	few	CASSSTGESGYTF	TGTGCCAGCAGTTCGACAGGGGAGAGTGGCTACACCTTC
-	TRBV20-1	TRBJ2-3	-	CSALSTDTQYF	TGCAGTGCTCTGTCCACAGATACGCAGTATTTT
TRBD1	TRBV7-2	TRBJ1-1	medium-sized	CASSVHSLRGTEAFF	TGTGCCAGCAGCGTTCACTCTCTCAGGGGGACTGAAGCTTTCTTT
-	TRBV7-6	TRBJ1-1	many	CASSFSKGTEAFF	TGTGCCAGCAGCTTTTCAAAAGGCACTGAAGCTTTCTTT
-	TRBV3-1	TRBJ1-2	-	CASSRSGTQGYTF	TGTGCCAGCAGCCGTTCCGGGACACAAGGCTACACCTTC